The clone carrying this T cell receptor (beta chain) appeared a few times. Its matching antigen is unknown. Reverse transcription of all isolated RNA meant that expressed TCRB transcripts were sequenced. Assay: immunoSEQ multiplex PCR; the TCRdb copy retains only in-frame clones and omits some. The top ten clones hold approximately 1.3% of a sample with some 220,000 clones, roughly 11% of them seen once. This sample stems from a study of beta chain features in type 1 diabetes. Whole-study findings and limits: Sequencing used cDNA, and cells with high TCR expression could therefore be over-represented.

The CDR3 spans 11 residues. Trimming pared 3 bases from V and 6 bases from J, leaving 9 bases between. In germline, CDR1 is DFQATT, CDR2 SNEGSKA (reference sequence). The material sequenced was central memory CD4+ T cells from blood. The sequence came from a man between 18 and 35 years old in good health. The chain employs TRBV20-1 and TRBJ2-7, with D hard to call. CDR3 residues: CSARDRLEQYF. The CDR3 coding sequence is TGCAGTGCTAGGGACCGGCTCGAGCAGTACTTC.